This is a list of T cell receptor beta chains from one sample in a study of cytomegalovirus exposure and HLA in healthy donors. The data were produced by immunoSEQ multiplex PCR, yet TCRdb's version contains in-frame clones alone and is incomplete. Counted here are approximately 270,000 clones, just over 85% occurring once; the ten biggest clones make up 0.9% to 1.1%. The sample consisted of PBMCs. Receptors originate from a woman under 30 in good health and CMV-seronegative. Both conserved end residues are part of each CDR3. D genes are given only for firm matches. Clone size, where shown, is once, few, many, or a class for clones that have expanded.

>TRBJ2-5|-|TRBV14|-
TGTGCCAGCAGCCATAACGGGACACCGAAAGAGACCCAGTACTTC
CASSHNGTPKETQYF
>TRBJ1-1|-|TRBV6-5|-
TGTGCCAGCAGTTACTCGGGCAGGATGAACACTGAAGCTTTCTTT
CASSYSGRMNTEAFF
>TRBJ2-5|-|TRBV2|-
TGTGCCAGCACCCGACTAACGGAGACCCAGTACTTC
CASTRLTETQYF
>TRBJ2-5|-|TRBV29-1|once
TGCAGCGTCGGGGGGCGAGGCTTCCAAGAGACCCAGTACTTC
CSVGGRGFQETQYF
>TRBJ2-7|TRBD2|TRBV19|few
TGTGCCAGTAGTCTGGGGACTAGCCCATCGCGGTACTTC
CASSLGTSPSRYF
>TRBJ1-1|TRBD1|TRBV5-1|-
TGCGCCAGCAGCGACAGGGCGGCGGCTGAAGCTTTCTTT
CASSDRAAAEAFF
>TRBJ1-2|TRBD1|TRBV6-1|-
TGTGCCAGCAGTGGGGGGACAGGAGGCTTGGGCTACACCTTC
CASSGGTGGLGYTF
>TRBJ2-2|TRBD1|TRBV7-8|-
TGTGCCAGCAGCTTGGATTACAGGGGAGCGAACACCGGGGAGCTGTTTTTT
CASSLDYRGANTGELFF
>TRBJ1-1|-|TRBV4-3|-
TGCGCCAGCAGCCAAGATAGGAGGAACACTGAAGCTTTCTTT
CASSQDRRNTEAFF
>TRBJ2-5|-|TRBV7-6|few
TGTGCCAGCAGCTTAGCGCGGGTTGAGACCCAGTACTTC
CASSLARVETQYF
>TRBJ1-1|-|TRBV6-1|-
TGTGCCAGCATTCGACAGTGGGGATCGACCACTGAAGCTTTCTTT
CASIRQWGSTTEAFF
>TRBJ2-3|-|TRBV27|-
TGTGCCAGCAGTCCGGGACTGCGAATTACGCAGTATTTT
CASSPGLRITQYF
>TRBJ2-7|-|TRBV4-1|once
TGCGCCAGCAGCCAAGTGGGCTTAGTCCCTCAGTACTTC
CASSQVGLVPQYF
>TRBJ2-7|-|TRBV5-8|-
TGTGCCAGCAGCGTCGAGACAGGTTCCCACGAGCAGTACTTC
CASSVETGSHEQYF
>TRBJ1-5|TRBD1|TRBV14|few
TGTGCCAGCAGCCACAGGGGGCCCAATCAGCCCCAGCATTTT
CASSHRGPNQPQHF
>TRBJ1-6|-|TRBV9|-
TGTGCCAGCAGGCTGGACAGCTCCTATAATTCACCCCTCCACTTT
CASRLDSSYNSPLHF
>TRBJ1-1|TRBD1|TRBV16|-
TGTGCCAGCAGCCGCGGGACAGGAACTGAAGCTTTCTTT
CASSRGTGTEAFF
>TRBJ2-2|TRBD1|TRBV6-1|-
TGTGCCGGGTCTAGGACAGGGGCAACCGGGGAGCTGTTTTTT
CAGSRTGATGELFF
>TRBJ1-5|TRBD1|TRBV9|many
TGTGCCAGCAGCCGGACAGGGGACTCAGGACAGCCCCAGCATTTT
CASSRTGDSGQPQHF
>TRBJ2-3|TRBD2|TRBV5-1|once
TGCGCCAGCAGCTACTTAGCGGGAGAGACCCCAGATACGCAGTATTTT
CASSYLAGETPDTQYF
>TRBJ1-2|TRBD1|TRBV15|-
TGTGCCACCAGCAGAGTCGCCCCCACCCGGGACAGGATTTATGGCTACACCTTC
CATSRVAPTRDRIYGYTF
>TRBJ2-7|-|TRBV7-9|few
TGTGCCAGCAGCTTAACGGCGGGCGAGCAGTACTTC
CASSLTAGEQYF
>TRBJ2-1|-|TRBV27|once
TGTGCCAGCTCCTTGGCGGGATGGGGCGACAATGAGCAGTTCTTC
CASSLAGWGDNEQFF
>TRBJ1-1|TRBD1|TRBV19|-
TGTGCCAGTAGGGCGACAGGGGTGGATGAAGCTTTCTTT
CASRATGVDEAFF
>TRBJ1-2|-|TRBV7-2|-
TGTGCCAGCAGCTTACTCGGACTTCTGAATGGCTACACCTTC
CASSLLGLLNGYTF
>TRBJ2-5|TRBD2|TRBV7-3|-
TGTGCCAGCAGCCCCCATAGCGGGGGCGGGGAGACCCAGTACTTC
CASSPHSGGGETQYF
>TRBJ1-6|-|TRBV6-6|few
TGTGCCAGCAGTTACTCGTTAGGACTGAATAATTCACCCCTCCACTTT
CASSYSLGLNNSPLHF
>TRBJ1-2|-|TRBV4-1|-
TGCGCCAGCAGCCAGGACACCTACTATGGCTACACCTTC
CASSQDTYYGYTF
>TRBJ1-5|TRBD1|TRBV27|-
TGTGCCAGCAGTTTATACAGGGGGCAGCCCCAGCATTTT
CASSLYRGQPQHF
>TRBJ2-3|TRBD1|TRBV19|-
TGTGCCAGTAGTATAGGGTCAGGGACAGGACTCAGCCTGGATACGCAGTATTTT
CASSIGSGTGLSLDTQYF
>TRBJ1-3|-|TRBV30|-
TGTGCCTGGAGTGTATCGGAGAACACCATATATTTT
CAWSVSENTIYF